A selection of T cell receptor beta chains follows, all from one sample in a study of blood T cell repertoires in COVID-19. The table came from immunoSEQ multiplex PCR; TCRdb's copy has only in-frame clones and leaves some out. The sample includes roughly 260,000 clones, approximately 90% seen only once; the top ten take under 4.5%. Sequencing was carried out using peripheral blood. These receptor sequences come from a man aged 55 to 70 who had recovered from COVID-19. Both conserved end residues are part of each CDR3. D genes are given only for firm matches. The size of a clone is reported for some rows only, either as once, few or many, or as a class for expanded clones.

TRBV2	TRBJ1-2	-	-	TGTGCCAGCAGTTTCTCCCGGGTCGGAGCGGGGGGCTACACCTTC	CASSFSRVGAGGYTF
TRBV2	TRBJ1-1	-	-	TGTGCCAGCGTGCGGGGAAATACTGAAGCTTTCTTT	CASVRGNTEAFF
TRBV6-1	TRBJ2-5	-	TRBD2	TGTGCCAGCAGTGAGGGCTGGAGCGGGGGACAAGAGACCCAGTACTTC	CASSEGWSGGQETQYF
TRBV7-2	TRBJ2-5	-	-	TGTGCCAGCAGCTTACCATACAGACAAGAGACCCAGTACTTC	CASSLPYRQETQYF
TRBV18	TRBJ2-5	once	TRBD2	TGTGCCAGCTCACCGGCTAGCGGGGTACAAGAGACCCAGTACTTC	CASSPASGVQETQYF
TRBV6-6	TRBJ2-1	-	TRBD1	TGTGCCAGCAGTCAACGGACAGGGGGATCTAAGGCGAATGAGCAGTTCTTC	CASSQRTGGSKANEQFF
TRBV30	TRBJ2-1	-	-	TGTGCCTGGAGCGCCGCGGGATACAATGAGCAGTTCTTC	CAWSAAGYNEQFF
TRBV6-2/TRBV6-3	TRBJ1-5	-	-	TGTGCCAGCAGCCCCTGGGTTCTAACGGAGGGGATGAGCAATCAGCCCCAGCATTTT	CASSPWVLTEGMSNQPQHF
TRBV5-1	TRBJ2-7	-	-	TGCGCCAGCAGCACACAGGGATCTACCACCTACGAGCAGTACTTC	CASSTQGSTTYEQYF
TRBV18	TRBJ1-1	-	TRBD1	TGTGCCAGCTCACCATTGACAGGGGGGAATGGTGGTGAAGCTTTCTTT	CASSPLTGGNGGEAFF
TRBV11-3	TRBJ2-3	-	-	TGTGCCAGCAGCTTAGTCCAGGGCGTGGATACGCAGTATTTT	CASSLVQGVDTQYF
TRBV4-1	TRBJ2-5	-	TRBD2	TGCGCCAGCAGCCGAGCGGGGGGGGAAGAGACCCAGTACTTC	CASSRAGGEETQYF
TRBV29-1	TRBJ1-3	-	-	TGCAGCGTACTAGGGCTCTCTGGAAACACCATATATTTT	CSVLGLSGNTIYF
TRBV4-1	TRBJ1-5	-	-	TGCGCCAGCAGCCAAGGCAGTCAGCCCCAGCATTTT	CASSQGSQPQHF
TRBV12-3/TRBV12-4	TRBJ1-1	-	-	TGTGCCACCCATAATCGGGAAAACACTGAAGCTTTCTTT	CATHNRENTEAFF
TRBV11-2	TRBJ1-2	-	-	TGTGCCAGCAGCTTCGGGTGGGGCTACACCTTC	CASSFGWGYTF
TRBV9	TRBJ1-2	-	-	TGTGCCAGCAGCCCTCTGGGACAAGGTGGCTACACCTTC	CASSPLGQGGYTF
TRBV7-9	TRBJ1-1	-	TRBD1	TGTGCCAGCAGCGCCACAGGGGTATGGACTGAAGCTTTCTTT	CASSATGVWTEAFF
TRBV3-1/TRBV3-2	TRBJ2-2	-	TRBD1	TGTGCCAGCAGCCAGCGGACAGGGAACACCGGGGAGCTGTTTTTT	CASSQRTGNTGELFF
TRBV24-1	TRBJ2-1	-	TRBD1	TGTGCCACCAGTGATTTAGGACAGGGCGATGAGCAGTTCTTC	CATSDLGQGDEQFF
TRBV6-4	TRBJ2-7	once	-	TGTGCCAGCAGTAGGACAGAAACAGGGGAGCAGTACTTC	CASSRTETGEQYF
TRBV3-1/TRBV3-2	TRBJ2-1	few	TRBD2	TGTGCCAGCAGCCAAGGACTAGCGGGGGCTCTGGGGCGTGAGCAGTTCTTC	CASSQGLAGALGREQFF
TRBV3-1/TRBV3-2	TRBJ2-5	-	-	TGTGCCAGCAGCCAGGCAATACAGGGAACGGGGACCCAGTACTTC	CASSQAIQGTGTQYF
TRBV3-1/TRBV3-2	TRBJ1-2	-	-	TGTGCCAGCAGCCTATGGCAGGGGATCTATGGCTACACCTTC	CASSLWQGIYGYTF
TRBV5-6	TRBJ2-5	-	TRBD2	TGTGCCAGCAGCTTGCCCGCCGGGACTAGCGGGGGGGCCTTTGAGACCCAGTACTTC	CASSLPAGTSGGAFETQYF
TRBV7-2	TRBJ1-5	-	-	TGTGCCAGCAGCTACGCCCGTGGGAGGGGAGTCAGCAATCAGCCCCAGCATTTT	CASSYARGRGVSNQPQHF
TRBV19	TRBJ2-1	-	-	TGTGCCAGTAGTATTGGGGACATTCACTCCTACAATGAGCAGTTCTTC	CASSIGDIHSYNEQFF
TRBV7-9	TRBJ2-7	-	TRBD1	TGTGCCAGCAGCCCCAGGACAGGGGGCGTATACGAGCAGTACTTC	CASSPRTGGVYEQYF
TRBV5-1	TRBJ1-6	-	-	TGCGCCAGCAGCTTGGCCGTAGGACAGATTAATTCACCCCTCCACTTT	CASSLAVGQINSPLHF